These 32 T cell receptor beta chains were sequenced from one sample in a study of blood T cell repertoires in COVID-19. Here immunoSEQ multiplex PCR was the method, and the copy in TCRdb shows in-frame clones only, minus some. The profile shows some 170,000 clones, 75% to 80% of them singletons. Sequencing used peripheral blood. Every receptor here comes from a woman aged 50 to 60 with active or convalescent COVID-19.

This sequence joins TRBV7-2 and TRBJ2-5; D is possibly TRBD2 (5 bases). Per germline, CDR1 SGHTA and CDR2 FQGNSA. This CDR3 has 13 amino acids. The V end lost 4 bases, the J end lost 2 bases, and 8 bases lay between the germline ends. The CDR3 is CASSWRYQETQYF. The CDR3, as DNA: TGTGCCAGCAGCTGGAGGTATCAAGAGACCCAGTACTTC. Combining the CDR3 with reference TRBV7-2 and TRBJ2-5 gives the whole variable domain GAGVSQSPSNKVTEKGKDVELRCDPISGHTALYWYRQSLGQGLEFLIYFQGNSAPDKSGLPSDRFSAERTGGSVSTLTIQRTQQEDSAVYLCASSWRYQETQYFGPGTRLLVL.

The CDR3 loop reads CASSPRQGQETQYF. The CDR3 nucleotides read TGTGCCAGCAGCCCTAGACAGGGCCAAGAGACCCAGTACTTC. The rearrangement links TRBV7-8 to TRBJ2-5; TRBD1 matches 7 bases. V shed 5 bases, J shed 1 base, and the junction held 4 bases outside the gene matches. Per the germline V gene, CDR1 is SGHVS and CDR2 is FQNEAQ. This CDR3 is built from 14 residues.

The chain is built from TRBV7-6 and TRBJ2-7, with 8 bases fitting TRBD1. The V and J ends lost 1 base and 0 bases, in that order; junction bases with no gene match: 2. The CDR3 has 15 amino acids. Germline CDR1 SGHVS, CDR2 FNYEAQ. CDR3 bases: TGTGCCAGCAGCTTAGGCGGGACAGGCTCCTACGAGCAGTACTTC. It translates to CASSLGGTGSYEQYF.

The chain uses TRBV5-1 and TRBJ1-1, with D hard to call. The CDR3 runs 12 residues. Germline assignment: CDR1 SGHRS and CDR2 YFSETQ. Trimming removed 2 bases at V and 8 bases at J, with 10 bases between. The CDR3 DNA follows: TGCGCCAGCAGCTTCTCAAGAGGGGAAGCTTTCTTT. Translation gives CASSFSRGEAFF.

In regard to this clone: A read error is likely, as this CDR3 ends without the conserved phenylalanine or tryptophan. Because the CDR3's place on the DNA is in doubt, the DNA is left out and the CDR3 is given as listed by TCRdb. V is TRBV27 and J is TRBJ1-2; TRBD1 was called by the table and not checked on the DNA. Inclusive of both ends, the CDR3 amounts to 13 amino acids. Germline CDR1 and CDR2: MNHEY and SMNVEV (reference sequence). The CDR3 spells CASSLKGTGIYLL.

The V call is TRBV5-1, the J call TRBJ1-1, with 7 bases matching TRBD1. The CDR3 spans 15 residues. V was pared by 3 bases and J by 11 bases, with 16 bases of the junction left unmatched. CDR1 and CDR2 (germline): SGHRS, YFSETQ. The chain's CDR3 is CASSSGRQGDKEAFF. CDR3 coding DNA: TGCGCCAGCAGCTCGGGGAGACAGGGCGACAAGGAGGCTTTCTTT. Looking up the rest from reference TRBV5-1 and TRBJ1-1 gives the full variable domain: KAGVTQTPRYLIKTRGQQVTLSCSPISGHRSVSWYQQTPGQGLQFLFEYFSETQRNKGNFPGRFSGRQFSNSRSEMNVSTLELGDSALYLCASSSGRQGDKEAFFGQGTRLTVV.

The genes are TRBV6-6 and TRBJ2-6, with D perhaps TRBD1 (5 bases). V lost 5 bases, J lost 2 bases, and 16 bases lay in between. Per the germline V gene, CDR1 is MNHNY and CDR2 is SVGAGI (reference sequence). The CDR3 is 17 residues long. The CDR3 DNA is TGTGCCAGCAGTCCGAGTTCATCAGGGCCTGGGGCCAACGTCCTGACTTTC. Its translation is CASSPSSSGPGANVLTF.

This chain links TRBV7-6 with TRBJ1-5; D may be TRBD1 (5 bases). V dropped 1 base and J dropped 0 bases, with 10 bases sitting between them. Germline loops: CDR1 SGHVS, CDR2 FNYEAQ. CDR3 length equals 16 residues. The CDR3 is CASSLDVGGSNQPQHF. The CDR3 DNA reads as TGTGCCAGCAGCTTAGATGTCGGGGGTAGCAATCAGCCCCAGCATTTT.

This clone was seen only a few times. The chain carries TRBV7-2 and TRBJ1-5, with TRBD1 matching 10 bases. J gave up 4 bases and V 5 bases, and 8 bases lay outside the gene matches. This CDR3 has 16 residues. Germline CDR1 reads SGHTA; CDR2 reads FQGNSA. CDR3: CASSSQGQGVNQPQHF. The CDR3 nucleotides are TGTGCCAGCAGCAGTCAAGGACAGGGGGTGAATCAGCCCCAGCATTTT.

CDR3 residues: CASSPRLGQGAEESGNTIYF. DNA of the CDR3: TGTGCCAGCTCACCACGATTAGGACAGGGGGCTGAGGAGTCTGGAAACACCATATATTTT. V gene TRBV18 combines with J gene TRBJ1-3, with 11 nucleotides matching TRBD1. Germline assignment: CDR1 KGHSH and CDR2 LQKENI. The V segment lost 1 base and the J segment 1 base; nucleotides outside the gene matches: 12. This CDR3 contains 20 residues.

CDR3 region: CASGEQGSGANVLTF. The CDR3 DNA sequence: TGTGCCAGCGGGGAACAGGGTTCTGGGGCCAACGTCCTGACTTTC. V usage is TRBV7-8 and J usage is TRBJ2-6; D might be TRBD1 (6 bases). V gave up 8 bases and J gave up 1 base, with 12 bases separating them. The CDR3 extends over 15 amino acids. Germline CDR1 SGHVS, CDR2 FQNEAQ.

The chain joins TRBV25-1 to TRBJ1-2; the match to TRBD1 covers 7 bases. Trimming cost V 0 bases and J 4 bases; bases outside gene matches: 5. Germline CDR1 reads MGHDK; CDR2 reads SYGVNS. The CDR3 runs to 15 residues. The CDR3 DNA reads TGTGCCAGCAGTGAATACGGGACAGCCCTCTATGGCTACACCTTC. It translates to CASSEYGTALYGYTF.

Regarding this clone: The sample contains more than one DNA sequence encoding this CDR3. The genes are TRBV30 and TRBJ1-3; D is unclear. The V and J ends lost 0 bases and 6 bases respectively, with 9 bases between them. Germline CDR1 reads GTSNPN; CDR2 reads SVGIG (reference sequence). This CDR3 region has 13 residues. The CDR3 bases are TGTGCCTGGAGTGTGGGTGGAGTAAACACCATATATTTT. Translated, it gives CAWSVGGVNTIYF.

The chain links TRBV7-2 to TRBJ2-3, with TRBD2 identical over 14 bases. V lost 4 bases, J lost 4 bases, and 10 bases stayed unmatched. Germline CDR1 SGHTA, CDR2 FQGNSA. The CDR3 has 18 residues. The CDR3: CASSSNRLAGGPADTQYF. The CDR3, as DNA: TGTGCCAGCAGCTCGAACAGACTAGCGGGAGGGCCAGCAGATACGCAGTATTTT.

The chain links TRBV5-8 to TRBJ1-2; 7 bases are shared with TRBD1. V trimming: 7 bases; J trimming: 4 bases; junction bases outside the gene matches: 10. This CDR3 contains 14 residues. Germline V gene data show CDR1 as SGHTS and CDR2 as YDEGEE. This CDR3 is CASSGTVEFYGYTF. The CDR3 DNA sequence: TGTGCCAGCTCTGGGACAGTGGAGTTCTATGGCTACACCTTC.

This rearrangement joins TRBV28 to TRBJ2-3; D remains ambiguous. The CDR3 covers 13 residues. The germline V gene has CDR1 MDHEN and CDR2 SYDVKM. V lost 8 bases, J lost 0 bases, and 9 bases lay in between. CDR3 residues: CASSVSSTDTQYF. CDR3 DNA sequence: TGTGCCAGCTCGGTGTCAAGCACAGATACGCAGTATTTT.

J is TRBJ2-7 and V is TRBV10-1, with D possibly being TRBD2 (6 bases). V was clipped by 8 bases and J by 4 bases, with 6 bases between them. The CDR3 length is 10 residues. Germline assignment: CDR1 WNHNN and CDR2 SYGVQD (reference sequence). The CDR3 nucleotides are TGCGCCAGCGGGGGGTACGAGCAGTACTTC. This gives the protein CASGGYEQYF.

This chain connects TRBV5-6 to TRBJ2-1; 8 bases match TRBD2. Germline values: CDR1 SGHDT, CDR2 YYEEEE. CDR3 length: 15 amino acids. After removal of 4 bases from V and 8 bases from J, the junction contained 11 bases not matched to a gene. The CDR3 nucleotides read TGTGCCAGCAGCGTTACGGGAGGGCCTCAGGATGAGCAGTTCTTC. Its protein is CASSVTGGPQDEQFF.

The chain carries TRBV7-3 and TRBJ2-3; D ambiguous. The germline CDR1 and CDR2 sequences are SGHTA and FQGTGA. V was pared by 2 bases and J by 0 bases, with 12 bases between. The length of the CDR3 is 16 residues. The CDR3 loop reads CASSLSGDPSTDTQYF. CDR3 nucleotide sequence: TGTGCCAGCAGCTTATCAGGCGACCCTAGCACAGATACGCAGTATTTT. Full variable domain (rest looked up from reference TRBV7-3 and TRBJ2-3): GAGVSQTPSNKVTEKGKYVELRCDPISGHTALYWYRQSLGQGPEFLIYFQGTGAADDSGLPNDRFFAVRPEGSVSTLKIQRTERGDSAVYLCASSLSGDPSTDTQYFGPGTRLTVL.

The chain couples TRBV19 to TRBJ1-1, with D perhaps matching TRBD1 (5 bases). V lost 3 bases and J lost 0, with 11 bases in between. This CDR3 is 15 amino acids long. Looked up from germline, CDR1 is LNHDA and CDR2 is SQIVND (reference sequence). The CDR3 DNA sequence: TGTGCCAGTAGTATTGACAGCTACATGAACACTGAAGCTTTCTTT. This encodes CASSIDSYMNTEAFF.

This chain links TRBV19 with TRBJ1-5, with 9 positions matching TRBD1. V shed 6 bases and J 0 bases; nucleotides not matched to a gene: 9. This CDR3 region has 17 residues. Germline V gene lookup returns CDR1 LNHDA and CDR2 SQIVND (reference sequence). The CDR3 reads CASSLGQGDFSNQPQHF. The CDR3 DNA follows: TGTGCCAGTAGCTTGGGACAGGGTGACTTTAGCAATCAGCCCCAGCATTTT.

The chain uses TRBV5-5 and TRBJ1-2; 10 bases are a match to TRBD1. The CDR3 loop spans 16 amino acids. Trimming removed 3 bases from V and 6 bases from J; junction bases left unmatched: 11. CDR1 and CDR2 from the germline V gene are SGHKS and YYEKEE (reference sequence). The CDR3 spells CASSSSTGGEGNGYTF. CDR3 sequence (DNA): TGTGCCAGCAGCTCTTCGACAGGGGGCGAAGGGAATGGCTACACCTTC. The variable domain in full, completed from reference TRBV5-5 and TRBJ1-2, reads DAGVTQSPTHLIKTRGQQVTLRCSPISGHKSVSWYQQVLGQGPQFIFQYYEKEERGRGNFPDRFSARQFPNYSSELNVNALLLGDSALYLCASSSSTGGEGNGYTFGSGTRLTVV.

This clone has ten or more counts. The chain has TRBV7-9 and TRBJ2-2, with 11 bases aligning to TRBD2. With 6 bases clipped from V and 1 base from J, the junction kept 1 base outside the gene matches. CDR1 SEHNR and CDR2 FQNEAQ come from the germline V gene (reference sequence). The CDR3 covers 15 residues. CDR3 amino acids: CASRGTSGNTGELFF. CDR3 coding DNA: TGTGCCAGCAGGGGGACTAGCGGGAACACCGGGGAGCTGTTTTTT.

The genes are TRBV29-1 and TRBJ1-1; D gene ambiguous. Per germline, CDR1 SQVTM and CDR2 ANQGSEA. This CDR3 region has 13 residues. The V end lost 3 bases, the J end lost 1 base, and 9 bases lay between the germline ends. CDR3 amino acids: CSVERSGNTEAFF. The CDR3 coding sequence is TGCAGCGTTGAGAGGTCGGGGAACACTGAAGCTTTCTTT.

The chain couples TRBV7-9 to TRBJ1-2; D possibly corresponds to TRBD1 (5 bases). Germline V gene data show CDR1 as SEHNR and CDR2 as FQNEAQ (reference sequence). The CDR3 consists of 15 residues. V dropped 5 bases and J dropped 0 bases, with 13 bases sitting between them. The CDR3: CASSAQGLANYGYTF. The CDR3 coding sequence is TGTGCCAGCAGCGCCCAGGGACTAGCTAACTATGGCTACACCTTC.

This clone was counted a few times. J is TRBJ1-5 and V is TRBV24-1; 9 nucleotides match TRBD1. Germline-derived CDR1 and CDR2 are KGHDR and SFDVKD. J was trimmed by 6 bases and V by 5 bases; bases with no gene match: 7. The CDR3 contains 15 residues. CDR3 in DNA: TGTGCCACCAGTGCGGGGACAGGGCCCGGTCAGCCCCAGCATTTT. Amino acid sequence: CATSAGTGPGQPQHF.

This clone was detected once. The chain is built from TRBV7-9 and TRBJ2-5, with TRBD2 matching 8 bases. The CDR3 is 15 residues long. Trimming removed 2 bases from V and 5 bases from J; junction bases left unmatched: 7. Germline lookup yields CDR1 SEHNR and CDR2 FQNEAQ (reference sequence). The CDR3 bases are TGTGCCAGCAGCTTAAGCGGGAGTAGGGGCGAGACCCAGTACTTC. Translated, it gives CASSLSGSRGETQYF.

The rearrangement joins TRBV30 to TRBJ1-1; D might be TRBD1 (5 bases). The germline V gene has CDR1 GTSNPN and CDR2 SVGIG (reference sequence). Trimming took off 8 bases at V and 0 bases at J, with 13 bases between the two ends. The CDR3 is 13 residues long. CDR3 bases: TGTGCCGTTACAGGACCCCTGAACACTGAAGCTTTCTTT. It translates to CAVTGPLNTEAFF. Based on the CDR3 plus reference TRBV30 and TRBJ1-1, the full variable domain is SQTIHQWPATLVQPVGSPLSLECTVEGTSNPNLYWYRQAAGRGLQLLFYSVGIGQISSEVPQNLSASRPQDRQFILSSKKLLLSDSGFYLCAVTGPLNTEAFFGQGTRLTVV.

V usage is TRBV5-6 and J usage is TRBJ2-1; 8 bases match TRBD1. Trimming took 0 bases from V and 6 from J; bases not matched to a gene: 14. Germline V gene lookup returns CDR1 SGHDT and CDR2 YYEEEE. The CDR3 spans 18 residues. CDR3 region: CASSLEAGGGKKGNEQFF. As DNA, the CDR3 is TGTGCCAGCAGCTTGGAGGCAGGGGGCGGAAAAAAGGGCAATGAGCAGTTCTTC.

The J gene is TRBJ2-2, the V gene TRBV2, with TRBD1 identical over 8 bases. V trimming: 8 bases; J trimming: 1 base; junction bases outside the gene matches: 3. The CDR3 consists of 14 residues. Germline V gene lookup returns CDR1 SNHLY and CDR2 FYNNEI. DNA of the CDR3: TGTGCCAGCGGACAGGGAGTGAACACCGGGGAGCTGTTTTTT. It encodes CASGQGVNTGELFF. The entire variable domain, with the rest obtained from reference TRBV2 and TRBJ2-2, is as follows: EPEVTQTPSHQVTQMGQEVILRCVPISNHLYFYWYRQILGQKVEFLVSFYNNEISEKSEIFDDQFSVERPDGSNFTLKIRSTKLEDSAMYFCASGQGVNTGELFFGEGSRLTVL.

This chain links TRBV28 with TRBJ1-2; TRBD1 might be the D (6 bases). From germline, CDR1 is MDHEN and CDR2 SYDVKM. Trimming removed 6 bases from V and 6 bases from J, with 20 bases in between. The CDR3 sequence is 15 residues long. The CDR3 DNA sequence: TGTGCCAGCAGCCCACCCCGGACAGAAATCCATGGCTACACCTTC. Protein sequence: CASSPPRTEIHGYTF.

Here the CDR3 DNA reads TGTGCCAGCAGTTATGACAGGGGGGTGGGGTACAATGAGCAGTTCTTC. This translates into CASSYDRGVGYNEQFF. The chain joins TRBV6-5 to TRBJ2-1; 9 nucleotides agree with TRBD1. The CDR3 has 16 residues. The V and J ends lost 3 bases and 4 bases, in that order; junction bases with no gene match: 7. Germline CDR1 reads MNHEY; CDR2 reads SVGAGI.